These 14 T cell receptor beta chains share one sample of origin, sequenced in a study of blood T cell repertoires in COVID-19. Using immunoSEQ multiplex PCR, the repertoire was profiled, and TCRdb retains in-frame clones only, with some absent. The repertoire includes some 200,000 clones, approximately 87% of them detected once, and 2% to 3% sits in the top ten. Material: peripheral blood. Receptor source: a middle-aged man with active or convalescent COVID-19.

The rearrangement uses TRBV27 and TRBJ1-1; TRBD1 matches 10 bases. V lost 4 bases, J lost 7 bases, and 12 bases stayed unmatched. The V gene's germline CDR1 is MNHEY and CDR2 SMNVEV (reference sequence). The CDR3 runs 16 residues. CDR3 in amino acids: CASSSLAGTGAFEAFF. As DNA, the CDR3 is TGTGCCAGCAGTTCTCTAGCCGGGACAGGGGCCTTTGAAGCTTTCTTT.

The chain links TRBV2 to TRBJ2-1; D is possibly TRBD2 (5 bases). Germline CDR1 SNHLY, CDR2 FYNNEI. Trimming stripped 4 bases from V and 0 bases from J, with 10 bases between. The CDR3 runs 15 residues. The CDR3, as DNA: TGTGCCAGCAGTGGAGCGGTGAGCTCCTACAATGAGCAGTTCTTC. This gives the protein CASSGAVSSYNEQFF.

The rearrangement joins TRBV12-3 or TRBV12-4 to TRBJ1-3; possible D gene TRBD1, 6 bases. The CDR3 has 13 amino acids. V lost 10 bases to trimming and J lost 4 bases, with 14 bases between them. CDR3 nucleotide sequence: TGTGCCATGGACAGATTAGGAGGAAACACCATATATTTT. The encoded protein is CAMDRLGGNTIYF.

The V gene is TRBV6-5, the J gene TRBJ1-2, with 7 bases that match TRBD1. The J segment lost 0 bases and the V segment lost 6 bases, leaving 7 bases of the junction unmatched. The CDR3 has 15 residues. Germline lookup yields CDR1 MNHEY and CDR2 SVGAGI. In nucleotides, the CDR3 is TGTGCCAGCAGGAGTGACAGGGTTACTAACTATGGCTACACCTTC. Amino acids: CASRSDRVTNYGYTF.

This chain joins TRBV27 and TRBJ1-1; possibly TRBD1 for D (6 bases). With 3 bases removed from V and 1 base from J, the gap between germline ends came to 9 bases. The CDR3 sequence is 14 residues long. CDR1 and CDR2 from the germline V gene are MNHEY and SMNVEV (reference sequence). CDR3 in DNA: TGTGCCAGCAGTTTCCAGGGGCGGAACACTGAAGCTTTCTTT. This encodes CASSFQGRNTEAFF.

The genes are TRBV30 and TRBJ1-3; the D is unclear. From germline, CDR1 is GTSNPN and CDR2 SVGIG (reference sequence). V was clipped by 1 base and J by 0 bases, with 4 bases between them. This CDR3 is built from 13 residues. CDR3 DNA: TGTGCCTGGAGTGCGGGCTCTGGAAACACCATATATTTT. Encoded protein: CAWSAGSGNTIYF.

The gene calls are TRBV5-1 and TRBJ2-3; TRBD1 aligns across 9 bases. CDR1 and CDR2 (germline): SGHRS, YFSETQ. The length of the CDR3 is 16 residues. Unmatched junction bases numbered 6, after V lost 2 bases and J lost 2 bases. CDR3 in DNA: TGCGCCAGCAGCTTAGCCGGGACAGGGACCACAGATACGCAGTATTTT. It codes for CASSLAGTGTTDTQYF.

This chain connects TRBV28 to TRBJ2-4; 12 nucleotides align to TRBD1. The ends lost 7 bases at V and 6 bases at J; junction bases unmatched: 7. CDR3 length: 15 amino acids. Germline V CDR1 and CDR2: MDHEN, SYDVKM. In DNA, the CDR3 is TGTGCCAGCAACCTTCCGGGACAGGGGGCAAACATTCAGTACTTC. Its protein product is CASNLPGQGANIQYF.

The chain links TRBV7-2 to TRBJ2-7, with D perhaps matching TRBD1 (6 bases). Looked up from germline, CDR1 is SGHTA and CDR2 is FQGNSA. The CDR3 is made up of 16 amino acids. The V end lost 4 bases, the J end lost 0 bases, and 16 bases lay between the germline ends. CDR3 sequence: CASSSDRLGNSYEQYF. In DNA, the CDR3 is TGTGCCAGCAGCTCCGACAGGTTAGGAAACTCCTACGAGCAGTACTTC.

V gene TRBV5-1 combines with J gene TRBJ2-7; D unclear. V lost 4 bases and J 7 bases, leaving 21 bases between the germline ends. Germline V gives CDR1 SGHRS, CDR2 YFSETQ. The CDR3 is made up of 15 amino acids. The CDR3 loop reads CASSGSSVFPGEQYF. The CDR3 DNA reads TGCGCCAGCAGCGGAAGTTCTGTATTCCCAGGAGAGCAGTACTTC.

This clone was detected once. The CDR3: CAWNRGRGMEPQHF. The DNA for the CDR3 is TGTGCCTGGAACCGGGGGAGGGGTATGGAGCCCCAGCATTTT. The chain uses TRBV30 and TRBJ1-5; D perhaps matches TRBD1 (5 bases). There are 14 residues in the CDR3. Deletions cut 4 bases from V and 8 bases from J, with 18 bases between. Germline V gives CDR1 GTSNPN, CDR2 SVGIG (reference sequence).

This chain uses TRBV2 with TRBJ1-2, with a weak D call TRBD1 (5 bases). Germline assignment: CDR1 SNHLY and CDR2 FYNNEI. There are 14 residues in the CDR3. V shed 5 bases and J shed 3 bases, with 13 bases lying between them. CDR3 bases: TGTGCCAGCAGTCCCGACAGTAGTTACTATGGCTACACCTTC. This translates into CASSPDSSYYGYTF.

The rearrangement links TRBV27 to TRBJ1-6; 7 positions agree with TRBD1. V was clipped by 3 bases and J by 8 bases; unmatched bases: 4. Germline CDR1 and CDR2: MNHEY and SMNVEV (reference sequence). There are 14 residues in the CDR3. The CDR3 nucleotides are TGTGCCAGCAGTTTCGGGACAGTCGATTCACCCCTCCACTTT. Protein product: CASSFGTVDSPLHF.

J is TRBJ1-5 and V is TRBV19; no firm D call. The V end lost 6 bases, the J end lost 7 bases, and 16 bases lay between the germline ends. This CDR3 contains 14 residues. Germline assignment: CDR1 LNHDA and CDR2 SQIVND (reference sequence). The chain's CDR3 is CASRGTTPGQPQHF. Here the CDR3 DNA reads TGTGCCAGTAGGGGCACAACCCCGGGACAGCCCCAGCATTTT.